The clone carrying this T cell receptor (beta chain) appeared a few times. Since a much larger clone is just one base distant, this may be a read error. The record originates from a study of early T cells in non-severe SARS-CoV-2 infection. The CDR3 is 14 amino acids. Germline-derived CDR1 and CDR2 are LNHNV and YYDKDF (reference sequence). TCRdb re-derived calls from the 5' RACE reads in MiXCR, one entry per CDR3 protein. The table records over 35,000 distinct CDR3 sequences, around 6.3% of them present only once. The rearrangement joins TRBV15 to TRBJ2-7; D assignment may be TRBD1 or TRBD2 (5 bases each). The source of this sequence is an adult who was a healthcare worker with PCR-confirmed SARS-CoV-2 infection or an uninfected control (not recorded which). The sample was whole blood, taken at baseline. In DNA form, the CDR3 reads TGTGCCTCCAGCAGAGATGTTGGGGGCTACGAGCAGTACTTC. This sequence encodes CASSRDVGGYEQYF.